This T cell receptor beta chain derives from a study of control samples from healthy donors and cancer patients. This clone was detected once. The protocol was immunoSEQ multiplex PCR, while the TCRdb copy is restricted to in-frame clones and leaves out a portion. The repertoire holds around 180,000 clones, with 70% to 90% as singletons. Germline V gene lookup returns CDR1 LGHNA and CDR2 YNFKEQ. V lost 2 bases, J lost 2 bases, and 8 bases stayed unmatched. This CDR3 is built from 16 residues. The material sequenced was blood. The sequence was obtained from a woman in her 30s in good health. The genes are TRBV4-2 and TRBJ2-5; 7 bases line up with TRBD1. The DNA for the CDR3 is TGTGCCAGCAGCCAAATCGGGACAGCCTTACAAGAGACCCAGTACTTC. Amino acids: CASSQIGTALQETQYF.